These 26 T cell receptor beta chains were sequenced from one sample in a study of identical twins (dated by TCRdb to 2016 to 2018). Library prep was done by 5' RACE. This sample was sequenced with an Illumina HiSeq 2000. TCRdb trimmed public reads at Q25 via fastp, called clones via MiXCR and kept in-frame beta chains. Each entry is one CDR3 protein sequence, shown with its most common DNA and genes. The sample table contains about 660,000 distinct CDR3 sequences; only one count was recorded for more than 6.5% of them. 0.98% of the sample lies in the top ten. The same sample was also studied in work on yellow fever vaccine responses in identical twins.

Sequenced: PBMCs. These receptors were obtained from a young woman in good health.

V gene TRBV6-5 combines with J gene TRBJ2-7; weak D call: TRBD1 (7 bases). CDR3 size: 14 residues. V was pared by 7 bases and J by 2 bases, with 15 bases between. Germline CDR1 MNHEY, CDR2 SVGAGI. CDR3 coding DNA: TGTGCCAGCACTTGGGGGGACAGTACCTACGAGCAGTACTTC. Encoded protein: CASTWGDSTYEQYF.

This clonotype came up a few times. This chain uses TRBV7-2 with TRBJ1-6, with TRBD1 as a possible D gene (6 bases). The CDR3 is 15 amino acids. CDR1 is SGHTA, CDR2 FQGNSA, per germline. The germline V and J ends were trimmed by 6 bases and 7 bases, with 16 bases remaining between them. The CDR3 is CASRLKGVQNSPLHF. The CDR3 nucleotides are TGTGCCAGCAGATTAAAGGGGGTTCAGAATTCACCCCTCCACTTT.

The genes are TRBV7-9 and TRBJ1-2; D perhaps matches TRBD1 (5 bases). The germline V gene encodes CDR1 SEHNR and CDR2 FQNEAQ (reference sequence). With 8 bases removed from V and 5 bases from J, the gap between germline ends came to 18 bases. The CDR3 consists of 14 residues. CDR3 region: CASGSPGRRYGYTF. CDR3 in DNA: TGTGCCAGCGGATCCCCGGGACGGAGATATGGCTACACCTTC.

This clonotype was seen many times. This chain links TRBV11-2 with TRBJ2-1, with 11 positions matching TRBD2. The junction had 13 bases not matched to a gene; V was cut back by 5 bases and J by 4 bases. The CDR3 runs to 18 residues. Germline V gives CDR1 SGHAT, CDR2 FQNNGV. The chain's CDR3 is CASSPWGSGTSGYNEQFF. DNA of the CDR3: TGTGCCAGCAGCCCTTGGGGGTCAGGGACTAGCGGTTACAATGAGCAGTTCTTC.

The sample holds a few counts of this clonotype. The chain is built from TRBV7-2 and TRBJ2-1; either TRBD1 or TRBD2 may supply D (5 bases each). Germline CDR1 and CDR2: SGHTA and FQGNSA. V was shortened by 1 base and J by 0 bases, with 13 bases between the two germline ends. The CDR3 spans 17 residues. The CDR3 nucleotides are TGTGCCAGCAGCTTAGGGGGGTGGGGAAGCTCCTACAATGAGCAGTTCTTC. Protein sequence: CASSLGGWGSSYNEQFF. The full variable domain, in which reference TRBV7-2 and TRBJ2-1 provide the parts outside the CDR3, is GAGVSQSPSNKVTEKGKDVELRCDPISGHTALYWYRQSLGQGLEFLIYFQGNSAPDKSGLPSDRFSAERTGGSVSTLTIQRTQQEDSAVYLCASSLGGWGSSYNEQFFGPGTRLTVL.

This chain connects TRBV27 to TRBJ2-3; TRBD1 agrees at 9 bases. CDR1 and CDR2 (germline): MNHEY, SMNVEV (reference sequence). The junction had 4 bases not matched to a gene; V was cut back by 1 base and J by 2 bases. CDR3 size: 16 residues. The CDR3 protein is CASSLWRTGVTDTQYF. DNA for the CDR3: TGTGCCAGCAGTTTATGGCGGACAGGGGTCACAGATACGCAGTATTTT.

This clonotype showed up many times. This rearrangement joins TRBV12-3 or TRBV12-4 to TRBJ2-3, with 7 nucleotides matching TRBD1. The CDR3 length is 15 residues. The ends lost 3 bases at V and 3 bases at J; junction bases unmatched: 6. CDR3 DNA sequence: TGTGCCAGCAGTTTTGGGCAGGGGGAGACAGATACGCAGTATTTT. Residues: CASSFGQGETDTQYF.

This rearrangement joins TRBV29-1 to TRBJ2-7; 7 bases map to TRBD2. V dropped 7 bases and J dropped 2; count of bases not matched to a gene: 5. The CDR3 totals 12 residues. Per germline, CDR1 SQVTM and CDR2 ANQGSEA. The CDR3 here is CSARGTTYEQYF. In DNA, the CDR3 is TGCAGCGCCCGGGGGACTACCTACGAGCAGTACTTC.

V gene TRBV7-9 combines with J gene TRBJ2-7; D gene uncertain. Trimming took off 0 bases at V and 4 bases at J, with 10 bases between the two ends. The germline V gene has CDR1 SEHNR and CDR2 FQNEAQ (reference sequence). This CDR3 has 14 amino acids. CDR3 amino acids: CASSLAITGYEQYF. The CDR3, as DNA: TGTGCCAGCAGCTTAGCAATAACGGGTTACGAGCAGTACTTC.

The V gene is TRBV28, the J gene TRBJ2-3; possibly TRBD1 or TRBD2 for D (7 bases each). The CDR3 spans 14 residues. CDR1 MDHEN and CDR2 SYDVKM come from the germline V gene. Trimming cost V 10 bases and J 3 bases, with 17 bases left between them. The CDR3 protein is CATLGRGLTDTQYF. The CDR3 nucleotides read TGTGCCACCCTGGGGAGGGGGCTAACAGATACGCAGTATTTT.

Ten or more counts support this clonotype. This chain connects TRBV4-2 to TRBJ2-7; TRBD2 aligns across 12 bases. The junction had 5 bases not matched to a gene; V was cut back by 0 bases and J by 2 bases. Germline CDR1 is LGHNA and CDR2 is YNFKEQ. There are 17 residues in the CDR3. The DNA for the CDR3 is TGTGCCAGCAGCCAAGAAACTAGCGGGAGGTATACCTACGAGCAGTACTTC. Protein sequence: CASSQETSGRYTYEQYF.

CDR3 in amino acids: CSVAGFGGRYEQYF. The CDR3 DNA is TGCAGCGTTGCGGGCTTTGGAGGGAGGTACGAGCAGTACTTC. The rearrangement joins TRBV29-1 to TRBJ2-7, with a tentative D call TRBD2 (6 bases). V was trimmed by 4 bases and J by 4 bases, leaving 17 bases between them. Germline values: CDR1 SQVTM, CDR2 ANQGSEA. This CDR3 region has 14 residues.

This clonotype was picked up a small number of times. The chain recombines TRBV4-2 with TRBJ2-1; 7 bases line up with TRBD2. The CDR3 has 16 amino acids. The junction had 7 bases not matched to a gene; V was cut back by 1 base and J by 4 bases. Germline loops: CDR1 LGHNA, CDR2 YNFKEQ. The CDR3 nucleotides are TGTGCCAGCAGCCAAGTGGGGGGAGGGACTTACAATGAGCAGTTCTTC. Translating it yields CASSQVGGGTYNEQFF.

J is TRBJ1-1 and V is TRBV15; the match to TRBD1 covers 8 bases. The length of the CDR3 is 17 residues. CDR1 and CDR2 from the germline V gene are LNHNV and YYDKDF (reference sequence). After removal of 1 base from V and 5 bases from J, the junction contained 12 bases not matched to a gene. CDR3 nucleotide sequence: TGTGCCACCAGCAGAGGAGGGACAGGCATTTCAGAGACTGAAGCTTTCTTT. Its protein product is CATSRGGTGISETEAFF.

This chain connects TRBV6-1 to TRBJ2-7; D might be TRBD1 (6 bases). V dropped 6 bases and J dropped 2 bases, with 14 bases sitting between them. CDR3 length: 14 residues. Germline V CDR1 and CDR2: MNHNS, SASEGT. CDR3 residues: CASRGTRGPYEQYF. CDR3 DNA sequence: TGTGCCAGCAGGGGAACCAGGGGTCCCTACGAGCAGTACTTC.

The chain couples TRBV7-2 to TRBJ2-2, with D unresolved. CDR1 is SGHTA and CDR2 is FQGNSA in the germline V gene. The CDR3 is 12 residues long. V gave up 9 bases and J gave up 1 base, with 6 bases separating them. The chain's CDR3 is CARVLNTGELFF. The CDR3 nucleotides read TGTGCCAGAGTCCTGAACACCGGGGAGCTGTTTTTT. Variable domain in full (rest from reference TRBV7-2 and TRBJ2-2): GAGVSQSPSNKVTEKGKDVELRCDPISGHTALYWYRQSLGQGLEFLIYFQGNSAPDKSGLPSDRFSAERTGGSVSTLTIQRTQQEDSAVYLCARVLNTGELFFGEGSRLTVL.

The chain joins TRBV7-9 to TRBJ2-3; 8 positions match TRBD2. Trimming took 5 bases from V and 3 from J; bases not matched to a gene: 13. CDR3 length: 17 amino acids. The V gene's germline CDR1 is SEHNR and CDR2 FQNEAQ (reference sequence). The CDR3 DNA is TGTGCCAGCAGCGCCGGGGGCACTAGCGGAAAGACAGATACGCAGTATTTT. Amino acid sequence: CASSAGGTSGKTDTQYF.

The chain couples TRBV7-2 to TRBJ2-3; D call uncertain. CDR3 size: 13 residues. Per the germline V gene, CDR1 is SGHTA and CDR2 is FQGNSA. V lost 5 bases, J lost 2 bases, and 8 bases lay in between. The CDR3 DNA is TGTGCCAGCAGCGTGGACCCCACAGATACGCAGTATTTT. It specifies CASSVDPTDTQYF.

This clonotype has ten or more counts. The rearrangement joins TRBV7-9 to TRBJ1-1; possible D gene TRBD1, 6 bases. With 2 bases removed from V and 8 bases from J, the gap between germline ends came to 15 bases. CDR3 length equals 14 residues. Germline CDR1 is SEHNR and CDR2 is FQNEAQ (reference sequence). The DNA of the CDR3 is TGTGCCAGCAGCTTAATCGAACTAGGGACAGAAGCTTTCTTT. This encodes CASSLIELGTEAFF.

This clonotype came up many times. The CDR3 DNA is TGCAGCGTGGGGGGTGGGGTACGAGAGACCCAGTACTTC. Amino acid sequence: CSVGGGVRETQYF. The chain combines TRBV29-1 with TRBJ2-5, with D perhaps matching TRBD2 (6 bases). Looked up from germline, CDR1 is SQVTM and CDR2 is ANQGSEA. V was shortened by 6 bases and J by 4 bases, with 15 bases between the two germline ends. The CDR3 loop spans 13 amino acids.

This clonotype was picked up a small number of times. The rearrangement uses TRBV11-2 and TRBJ2-7; weak D call: TRBD2 (5 bases). Looked up from germline, CDR1 is SGHAT and CDR2 is FQNNGV. Trimming pared 3 bases from V and 5 bases from J, leaving 17 bases between. This CDR3 has 15 amino acids. The DNA for the CDR3 is TGTGCCAGCAGCTTTCCCGTACGGCTAGCTCACGAGCAGTACTTC. Translating it yields CASSFPVRLAHEQYF.

The genes are TRBV15 and TRBJ2-7; D ambiguous. The germline V gene has CDR1 LNHNV and CDR2 YYDKDF (reference sequence). V gave up 0 bases and J gave up 2 bases, with 11 bases separating them. The CDR3 sequence is 15 residues long. The CDR3 coding sequence is TGTGCCACCAGCAGAGATCGGAGCCCAGCCTACGAGCAGTACTTC. Its protein product is CATSRDRSPAYEQYF.

This clonotype was counted a few times. This chain connects TRBV15 to TRBJ2-5; D is perhaps TRBD1 (6 bases). The CDR3 totals 14 residues. V lost 5 bases and J lost 2, with 12 bases in between. Germline values: CDR1 LNHNV, CDR2 YYDKDF (reference sequence). Here the CDR3 DNA reads TGTGCCACCAGCCGAGGACAGTTACAAGAGACCCAGTACTTC. This sequence encodes CATSRGQLQETQYF.

This chain uses TRBV5-1 with TRBJ1-1; 8 bases agree with TRBD1. Germline lookup yields CDR1 SGHRS and CDR2 YFSETQ. The CDR3 loop spans 14 amino acids. V shed 4 bases, J shed 3 bases, and the junction held 5 bases outside the gene matches. The CDR3 nucleotides are TGCGCCAGCAGCGCGAGACAGGGGTACACTGAAGCTTTCTTT. This gives the protein CASSARQGYTEAFF.

This clonotype was counted ten times or more. The chain joins TRBV29-1 to TRBJ2-7; TRBD1 agrees at 10 bases. V lost 6 bases and J lost 1; bases outside the gene matches: 9. This CDR3 has 15 amino acids. Germline V gene data show CDR1 as SQVTM and CDR2 as ANQGSEA. CDR3 coding DNA: TGCAGCGTGCAATCCGGGACAGGGGTTTCCTACGAGCAGTACTTC. Translation gives CSVQSGTGVSYEQYF.

The chain combines TRBV20-1 with TRBJ2-6, with unresolved D. The CDR3 runs to 16 residues. Trimming cost V 0 bases and J 0 bases, with 9 bases left between them. Per the germline V gene, CDR1 is DFQATT and CDR2 is SNEGSKA (reference sequence). As DNA, the CDR3 is TGCAGTGCTAGAGATGGCAGAACCTCTGGGGCCAACGTCCTGACTTTC. This translates into CSARDGRTSGANVLTF.